This section outlines one TCR beta chain sequence together with its context. Regarding time point: peripheral blood 6 weeks after treatment start. Some clones are missing from TCRdb's copy, which holds only in-frame ones; the method was immunoSEQ multiplex PCR. The sample contains under 25,000 clones, under 95% of which appear only once. The data originate from a study of PD-L1 blockade in urothelial cancer. The TCR originated in a woman aged 55-70 years with urothelial cancer. The sequences come from PBMCs, collected around atezolizumab (anti-PD-L1) treatment.

The CDR3 loop reads CASSLGVGGVVHEQFF. CDR3 coding DNA: TGTGCCAGCAGCTTAGGGGTCGGGGGGGTAGTCCATGAGCAGTTCTTC. V usage is TRBV7-9 and J usage is TRBJ2-1, with 8 positions matching TRBD2. V was clipped by 1 base and J by 8 bases; unmatched bases: 10. Looked up from germline, CDR1 is SEHNR and CDR2 is FQNEAQ (reference sequence). The CDR3 is 16 amino acids.